The 7 T cell receptor beta chains listed next were all sequenced from one sample in a study of T cells in Graves' hyperthyroidism and ophthalmopathy. RNA transcripts provided the source from which TCR beta CDR3 regions were amplified. During a first-round RT-PCR of the TCR CDR3, the HTBI primer set was used. MiXCR, applied by TCRdb to the multiplex PCR reads, yields one record per CDR3 protein. The sample has about 610,000 distinct CDR3 sequences, approximately 15% seen once; the top ten hold roughly 3%. The sequencing input was blood. The receptor source for this set is a middle-aged woman with Graves' ophthalmopathy.

This clonotype has just a few counts. The rearrangement links TRBV6-1 to TRBJ1-1, with unresolved D. CDR3 length equals 14 residues. The germline V gene has CDR1 MNHNS and CDR2 SASEGT. Trimming pared 3 bases from V and 3 bases from J, leaving 11 bases between. CDR3 amino acids: CASSDLRGDTEAFF. The CDR3 DNA reads as TGTGCCAGCAGTGACTTGCGGGGAGACACTGAAGCTTTCTTT.

Here the CDR3 DNA reads TGTGCCAGCAGCGAGAGACATGGGGAGAACATTCAGTACTTC. As protein: CASSERHGENIQYF. The chain uses TRBV7-2 and TRBJ2-4; a possible D gene is TRBD2 (5 bases). Trimming took off 5 bases at V and 7 bases at J, with 15 bases between the two ends. Per germline, CDR1 SGHTA and CDR2 FQGNSA. The CDR3 consists of 14 residues.

The rearrangement uses TRBV20-1 and TRBJ1-1; D is possibly TRBD1 (6 bases). V lost 3 bases and J lost 2, with 13 bases in between. Germline CDR1 reads DFQATT; CDR2 reads SNEGSKA (reference sequence). The CDR3 length is 14 residues. CDR3: CSARGAGSNTEAFF. The DNA for the CDR3 is TGCAGTGCTAGGGGGGCAGGGTCCAACACTGAAGCTTTCTTT.

The chain recombines TRBV5-6 with TRBJ1-1; D not certain. The CDR3 runs 15 residues. V lost 0 bases to trimming and J lost 1 base, with 10 bases between them. The germline CDR1 and CDR2 sequences are SGHDT and YYEEEE. CDR3 DNA sequence: TGTGCCAGCAGCTTGGTAGGTCAGACGAACACTGAAGCTTTCTTT. Its translation: CASSLVGQTNTEAFF.

The DNA for the CDR3 is TGTGCCATCAGTCTTATCGTAGGTAGCGGGGAGAATGAGCAGTTCTTC. This gives the protein CAISLIVGSGENEQFF. The gene calls are TRBV10-3 and TRBJ2-1; TRBD2 matches at 8 bases. The germline CDR1 and CDR2 sequences are ENHRY and SYGVKD. The CDR3 loop spans 16 amino acids. Germline trimming cut 5 bases from V and 7 bases from J; bases unmatched to any gene: 13.

This clonotype was detected ten times or more. This chain connects TRBV11-2 to TRBJ2-3; D unclear. Germline CDR1 reads SGHAT; CDR2 reads FQNNGV. This CDR3 has 15 amino acids. Trimming left V 0 bases short and J 8 bases short, with 15 bases between. Here the CDR3 reads CASSLEVSPGSTQYF. As DNA, the CDR3 is TGTGCCAGCAGCTTAGAAGTCTCGCCGGGTAGTACGCAGTATTTT.

The table lists this clonotype with many counts. The rearrangement uses TRBV5-1 and TRBJ1-4; D is possibly TRBD1 (6 bases). The CDR3 is 16 residues long. CDR1 and CDR2 from the germline V gene are SGHRS and YFSETQ. V was clipped by 0 bases and J by 6 bases, with 15 bases between them. CDR3 region: CASSLGDTGAYEKLFF. The DNA of the CDR3 is TGCGCCAGCAGCTTGGGAGACACGGGGGCGTATGAAAAACTGTTTTTT.